The present T cell receptor beta chain was sequenced within a study of T-cell reconstitution after alpha-beta-depleted transplantation in children. Study-wide findings and caveats: Certain patients had high TCRbeta diversity at day 60, and it came from recipient T cells and thymic progenitors that survived.

A few counts support this clonotype. Its antigen is unknown. For TCRbeta, the library was prepared with unique molecular identifiers. A single record per CDR3 protein comes from TCRdb applying MiXCR to the PCR reads. This sample carries 500,000 to 750,000 distinct CDR3 sequences, roughly a quarter of them seen once, and the ten largest clones take 30% to 45%. Germline V gene data show CDR1 as SNHLY and CDR2 as FYNNEI. The V and J ends lost 5 bases and 1 base respectively, with 11 bases between them. The CDR3 extends over 14 amino acids. This TCR came from a boy younger than two with Wiskott-Aldrich syndrome, due to receive a stem cell transplant. The source was PBMCs, collected before TCRalphabeta/CD19-depleted stem cell transplant. The J gene is TRBJ2-5, the V gene TRBV2; D gene uncertain. CDR3 sequence reads: CASSFWGSQETQYF. The CDR3 bases are TGTGCCAGCAGTTTTTGGGGTAGCCAAGAGACCCAGTACTTC.